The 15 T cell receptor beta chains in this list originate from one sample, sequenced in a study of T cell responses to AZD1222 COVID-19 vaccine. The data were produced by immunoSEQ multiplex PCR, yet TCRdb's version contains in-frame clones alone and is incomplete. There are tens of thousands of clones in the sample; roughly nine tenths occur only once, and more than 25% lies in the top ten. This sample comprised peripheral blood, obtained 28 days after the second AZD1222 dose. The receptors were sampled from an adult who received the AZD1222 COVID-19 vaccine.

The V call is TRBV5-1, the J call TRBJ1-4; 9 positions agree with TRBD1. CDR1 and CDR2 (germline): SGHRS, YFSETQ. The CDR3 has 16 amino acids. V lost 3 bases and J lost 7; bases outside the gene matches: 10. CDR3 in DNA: TGCGCCAGCAGCTCAAACCCCCGGGACAGGGCTGAAAAACTGTTTTTT. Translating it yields CASSSNPRDRAEKLFF.

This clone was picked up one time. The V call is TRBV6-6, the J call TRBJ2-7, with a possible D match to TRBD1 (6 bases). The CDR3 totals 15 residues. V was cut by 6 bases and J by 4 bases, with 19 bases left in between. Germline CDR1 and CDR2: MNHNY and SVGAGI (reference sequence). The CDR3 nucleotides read TGTGCCAGCAGGGCTGTGGACAGCCACCATTACGAGCAGTACTTC. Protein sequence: CASRAVDSHHYEQYF.

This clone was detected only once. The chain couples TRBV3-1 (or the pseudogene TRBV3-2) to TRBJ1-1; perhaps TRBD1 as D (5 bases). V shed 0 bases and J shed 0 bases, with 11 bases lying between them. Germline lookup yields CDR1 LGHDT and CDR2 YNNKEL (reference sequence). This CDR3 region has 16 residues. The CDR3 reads CASSQDRRVVNTEAFF. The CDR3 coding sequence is TGTGCCAGCAGCCAAGATCGCAGGGTAGTGAACACTGAAGCTTTCTTT.

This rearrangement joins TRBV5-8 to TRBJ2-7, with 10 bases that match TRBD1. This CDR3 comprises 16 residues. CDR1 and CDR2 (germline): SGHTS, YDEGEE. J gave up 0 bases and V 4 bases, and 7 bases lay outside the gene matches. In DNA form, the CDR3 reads TGTGCCAGCAGCCCCCTTTGGGACAGGGGCTCCTACGAGCAGTACTTC. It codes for CASSPLWDRGSYEQYF.

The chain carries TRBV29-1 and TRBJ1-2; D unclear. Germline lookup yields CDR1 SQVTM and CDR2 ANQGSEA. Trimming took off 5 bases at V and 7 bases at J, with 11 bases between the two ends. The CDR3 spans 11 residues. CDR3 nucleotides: TGCAGCGTTCTATCAAAGAGTGGCTACACCTTC. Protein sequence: CSVLSKSGYTF.

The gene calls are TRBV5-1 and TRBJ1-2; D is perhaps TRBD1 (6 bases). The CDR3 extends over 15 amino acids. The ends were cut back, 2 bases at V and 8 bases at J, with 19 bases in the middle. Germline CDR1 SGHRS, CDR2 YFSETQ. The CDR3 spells CASSLDHRDPGGYTF. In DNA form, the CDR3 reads TGCGCCAGCAGCTTAGACCACAGGGATCCGGGGGGCTACACCTTC.

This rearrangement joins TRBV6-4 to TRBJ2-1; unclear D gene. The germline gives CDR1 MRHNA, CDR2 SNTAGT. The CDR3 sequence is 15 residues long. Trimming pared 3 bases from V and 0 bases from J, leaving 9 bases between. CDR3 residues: CASSEGPSSYNEQFF. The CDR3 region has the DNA TGTGCCAGCAGTGAAGGGCCCAGCTCCTACAATGAGCAGTTCTTC.

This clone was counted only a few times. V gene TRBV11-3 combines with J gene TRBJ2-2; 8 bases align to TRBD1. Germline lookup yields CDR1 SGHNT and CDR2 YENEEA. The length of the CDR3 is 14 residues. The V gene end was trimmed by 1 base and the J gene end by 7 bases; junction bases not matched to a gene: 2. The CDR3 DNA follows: TGTGCCAGCAGCTTAGGACAGGGGATCGGGGAGCTGTTTTTT. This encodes CASSLGQGIGELFF. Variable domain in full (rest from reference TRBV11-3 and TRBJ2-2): EAGVVQSPRYKIIEKKQPVAFWCNPISGHNTLYWYLQNLGQGPELLIRYENEEAVDDSQLPKDRFSAERLKGVDSTLKIQPAELGDSAVYLCASSLGQGIGELFFGEGSRLTVL.

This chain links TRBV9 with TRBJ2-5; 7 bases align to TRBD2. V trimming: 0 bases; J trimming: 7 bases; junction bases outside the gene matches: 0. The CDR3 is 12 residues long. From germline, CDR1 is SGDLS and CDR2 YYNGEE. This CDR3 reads CASSVGEGTQYF. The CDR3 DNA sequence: TGTGCCAGCAGCGTAGGGGAGGGGACCCAGTACTTC. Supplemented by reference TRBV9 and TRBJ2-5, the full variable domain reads DSGVTQTPKHLITATGQRVTLRCSPRSGDLSVYWYQQSLDQGLQFLIQYYNGEERAKGNILERFSAQQFPDLHSELNLSSLELGDSALYFCASSVGEGTQYFGPGTRLLVL.

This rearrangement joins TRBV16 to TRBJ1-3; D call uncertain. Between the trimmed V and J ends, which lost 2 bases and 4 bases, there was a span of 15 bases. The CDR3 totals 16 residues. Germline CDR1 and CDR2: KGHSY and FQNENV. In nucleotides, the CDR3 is TGTGCCAGCAGCCAACCGGTGACCGCGTACGGAAACACCATATATTTT. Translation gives CASSQPVTAYGNTIYF.

CDR3 bases: TGTGCCAGCAGTAATTCCCCTCTTGAAAAACTGTTTTTT. It is translated as CASSNSPLEKLFF. V is TRBV27 and J is TRBJ1-4; D not certain. This CDR3 is built from 13 residues. V was cut by 5 bases and J by 7 bases, with 11 bases left in between. Germline values: CDR1 MNHEY, CDR2 SMNVEV (reference sequence).

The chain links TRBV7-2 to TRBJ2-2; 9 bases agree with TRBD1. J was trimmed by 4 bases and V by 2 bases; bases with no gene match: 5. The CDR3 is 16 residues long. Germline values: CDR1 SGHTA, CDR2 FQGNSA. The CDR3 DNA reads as TGTGCCAGCAGCTTAAACAGGGGGCGAGGCACCGGGGAGCTGTTTTTT. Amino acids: CASSLNRGRGTGELFF.

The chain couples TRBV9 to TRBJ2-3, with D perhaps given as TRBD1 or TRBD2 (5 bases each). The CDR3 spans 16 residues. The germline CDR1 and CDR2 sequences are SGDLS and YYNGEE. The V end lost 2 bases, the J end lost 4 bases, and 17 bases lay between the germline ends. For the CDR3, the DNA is TGTGCCAGCAGCGTCCGGGGCGGTTTATCCCCAGATACGCAGTATTTT. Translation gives CASSVRGGLSPDTQYF.

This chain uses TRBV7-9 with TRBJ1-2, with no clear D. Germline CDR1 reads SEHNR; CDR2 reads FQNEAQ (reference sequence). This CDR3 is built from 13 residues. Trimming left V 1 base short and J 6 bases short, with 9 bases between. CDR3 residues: CASSLEGSDGYTF. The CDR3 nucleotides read TGTGCCAGCAGCTTAGAAGGGTCGGATGGCTACACCTTC.

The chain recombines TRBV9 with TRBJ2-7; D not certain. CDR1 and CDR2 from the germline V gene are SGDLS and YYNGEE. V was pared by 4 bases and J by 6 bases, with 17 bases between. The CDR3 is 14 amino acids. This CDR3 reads CASSPRGWTAEQYF. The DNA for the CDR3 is TGTGCCAGCAGCCCGAGAGGTTGGACGGCCGAGCAGTACTTC.